These T cell receptor beta chains were read from a single sample in a study of shared clonotypes between healthy human individuals. Libraries were prepared by immunoSEQ multiplex PCR; TCRdb keeps only in-frame clonotypes and omits some of them. The sample has about 2 million clones, approximately 94% seen once. The sample taken for sequencing was naive CD8+ T cells sorted from blood. These TCRs come from a man aged 18 to 30 in good health. Both conserved end residues are trimmed from each CDR3.

j_call: TRBJ2-1; v_call: TRBV28; cdr3_aa: ASSTTLERGGDEQF
j_call: TRBJ1-5; v_call: TRBV27; cdr3_aa: ASSPGTQGNQPQH
j_call: TRBJ2-1; v_call: TRBV19; cdr3_aa: ASSWFGGNEQF
j_call: TRBJ2-2; v_call: TRBV21-1; cdr3_aa: ASSTPRGQSYTGELF
j_call: TRBJ2-2; v_call: TRBV5-4; cdr3_aa: ATHKNTGELF
j_call: TRBJ1-2; v_call: TRBV9; cdr3_aa: ASSVEYRTGLYGYT
j_call: TRBJ2-3; v_call: TRBV30; cdr3_aa: AWSRVGTDTQY
j_call: TRBJ2-1; v_call: TRBV2; cdr3_aa: ASTRGNEQF
j_call: TRBJ2-7; v_call: TRBV6-6; cdr3_aa: ASSYGGQQY
j_call: TRBJ2-5; v_call: TRBV7-9; cdr3_aa: ASSGLRDRGWETQY
j_call: TRBJ2-5; v_call: TRBV11-3; cdr3_aa: ASSSPGSAETQY
j_call: TRBJ2-3; v_call: TRBV28; cdr3_aa: ASSWRTDTQY
j_call: TRBJ2-7; v_call: TRBV27; cdr3_aa: ASSNRESYEQY
j_call: TRBJ2-7; v_call: TRBV4-1; cdr3_aa: ASSQESGGEFYEQY
j_call: TRBJ1-2; v_call: TRBV7-9; cdr3_aa: ASSLAGRATGGYT
j_call: TRBJ2-2; v_call: TRBV9; cdr3_aa: ASTIFGDLERGPNTGELF
j_call: TRBJ1-1; v_call: TRBV7-3; cdr3_aa: ASSFKDGSEAF
j_call: TRBJ1-2; v_call: TRBV7-9; cdr3_aa: ASSLGLVGGDGYT
j_call: TRBJ1-2; v_call: TRBV5-4; cdr3_aa: ASSLQGARDPYYGYT
j_call: TRBJ1-6; v_call: TRBV27; cdr3_aa: ASNLKSSYNSPLH
j_call: TRBJ2-1; v_call: TRBV29-1; cdr3_aa: SVESASGGSYNEQF
j_call: TRBJ2-7; v_call: TRBV27; cdr3_aa: ASSLLAGASYEQY
j_call: TRBJ2-5; v_call: TRBV7-9; cdr3_aa: ASSRETSGYQETQY
j_call: TRBJ1-2; v_call: TRBV19; cdr3_aa: ASGTATLYGYT
j_call: TRBJ2-7; v_call: TRBV5-4; cdr3_aa: ASSLGARGLVSYEQY
j_call: TRBJ1-6; v_call: TRBV28; cdr3_aa: ASTPIAESSYNSPLH
j_call: TRBJ2-7; v_call: TRBV6-6; cdr3_aa: ASSYSQTSYEQY
j_call: TRBJ2-3; v_call: TRBV6-1; cdr3_aa: ASSEFLGSTDTQY
j_call: TRBJ1-5; v_call: TRBV19; cdr3_aa: ASSWTGGSNQPQH
j_call: TRBJ1-2; v_call: TRBV6-1; cdr3_aa: ASSEADRGDYGYT
j_call: TRBJ1-3; v_call: TRBV6-5; cdr3_aa: ASSFSPSGGAHTIY
j_call: TRBJ2-3; v_call: TRBV27; cdr3_aa: ASSPGLASTDTQY
j_call: TRBJ2-2; v_call: TRBV11-2; cdr3_aa: ASSYLAGDTGELF
j_call: TRBJ2-7; v_call: TRBV5-1; cdr3_aa: ASSSWDRGTYEQY
j_call: TRBJ1-4; v_call: TRBV5-1; cdr3_aa: ASSLRDFNEKLF
j_call: TRBJ2-3; v_call: TRBV4-3; cdr3_aa: ASSQDLEGPDTQY
j_call: TRBJ2-1; v_call: TRBV2; cdr3_aa: ATHDSNSEQF
j_call: TRBJ2-3; v_call: TRBV28; cdr3_aa: ASSSGADTQY
j_call: TRBJ2-5; v_call: TRBV2; cdr3_aa: ASSDQGPGPETQY
j_call: TRBJ1-1; v_call: TRBV30; cdr3_aa: AWSIQGSFAF
j_call: TRBJ2-1; v_call: TRBV19; cdr3_aa: ASSIAAQGHEQF
j_call: TRBJ1-2; v_call: TRBV2; cdr3_aa: ASTGANYGYT
j_call: TRBJ2-1; v_call: TRBV4-2; cdr3_aa: ASSQVPSASGSYEQF
j_call: TRBJ2-1; v_call: TRBV7-9; cdr3_aa: ASSWDTHEQF
j_call: TRBJ1-4; v_call: TRBV9; cdr3_aa: ASSEGATNEKLF
j_call: TRBJ2-2; v_call: TRBV7-9; cdr3_aa: ASMGQGTGELF
j_call: TRBJ2-3; v_call: TRBV11-3; cdr3_aa: ASSWNHRPDTQY
j_call: TRBJ2-3; v_call: TRBV12-5; cdr3_aa: ASGLGTGGRADTQY
j_call: TRBJ1-5; v_call: TRBV27; cdr3_aa: ASSTLGGHQPQH
j_call: TRBJ1-1; v_call: TRBV9; cdr3_aa: ASSLTTGMNTEAF
j_call: TRBJ1-1; v_call: TRBV30; cdr3_aa: AWSVRGPEAF
j_call: TRBJ2-7; v_call: TRBV6-5; cdr3_aa: ASSFFPGTNLYEQY
j_call: TRBJ2-1; v_call: TRBV5-1; cdr3_aa: ASSAGLGAYNEQF
j_call: TRBJ1-6; v_call: TRBV25-1; cdr3_aa: ASSGPGGSPLH
j_call: TRBJ1-5; v_call: TRBV27; cdr3_aa: ASSLVSWGNQPQH
j_call: TRBJ1-2; v_call: TRBV4-1; cdr3_aa: ASSQAGTVGGYT
j_call: TRBJ1-6; v_call: TRBV21-1; cdr3_aa: ASSNRTGTRVHNSPLH